This TCR beta chain was sequenced in a study of blood T cell repertoires in COVID-19. Germline values: CDR1 SNHLY, CDR2 FYNNEI. Trimming removed 6 bases at V and 3 bases at J, with 21 bases between. This CDR3 is built from 17 residues. Sequenced by immunoSEQ multiplex PCR; TCRdb stores in-frame clones only, minus some. This sample carries 90,000 or so clones, 90% of them seen once, and the ten largest clones take 6.5% to 8.5%. The TCR was taken from a man between 18 and 35 years old with COVID-19, enrolled during active disease. The rearrangement links TRBV2 to TRBJ1-5, with D maybe TRBD1 (5 bases). The sample taken for sequencing was peripheral blood. The CDR3 reads CASRATQGHGINQPQHF. CDR3 sequence (DNA): TGTGCCAGCAGAGCTACTCAGGGCCACGGCATCAATCAGCCCCAGCATTTT.